What follows are 3 T cell receptor beta chains derived from one specimen sequenced in a study of blood T cell repertoires in COVID-19. This table comes from immunoSEQ multiplex PCR, and its TCRdb copy is limited to in-frame clones, with some not included. The table shows tens of thousands of clones, with over 85% occurring only once. Sequences were obtained from peripheral blood. These receptors originate from a man aged 50 to 60 with acute or convalescent COVID-19.

The DNA of the CDR3 is TGTGCCAGCAGTTTCCGGGGAAACACTGAAGCTTTCTTT. This sequence encodes CASSFRGNTEAFF. V gene TRBV5-6 combines with J gene TRBJ1-1; no firm D call. The CDR3 spans 13 residues. CDR1 is SGHDT and CDR2 is YYEEEE in the germline V gene. V was cut by 5 bases and J by 2 bases, with 10 bases left in between.

The chain joins TRBV6-5 to TRBJ2-5; TRBD2 might be the D (5 bases). Looked up from germline, CDR1 is MNHEY and CDR2 is SVGAGI. The CDR3 runs to 15 residues. With 6 bases removed from V and 3 bases from J, the gap between germline ends came to 17 bases. The DNA for the CDR3 is TGTGCCAGCAGCCGACGAGGGAACCAAGAAGAGACCCAGTACTTC. It specifies CASSRRGNQEETQYF.

The chain has TRBV7-9 and TRBJ2-7; the D gene is possibly TRBD1 (5 bases). Between the trimmed V and J ends, which lost 3 bases and 2 bases, there was a span of 20 bases. This CDR3 spans 17 amino acids. The germline V gene has CDR1 SEHNR and CDR2 FQNEAQ (reference sequence). For the CDR3, the DNA is TGTGCCAGCAGCTTCCACCCCACCCCGACAGAAACCTACGAGCAGTACGTC. Translation gives CASSFHPTPTETYEQYV.